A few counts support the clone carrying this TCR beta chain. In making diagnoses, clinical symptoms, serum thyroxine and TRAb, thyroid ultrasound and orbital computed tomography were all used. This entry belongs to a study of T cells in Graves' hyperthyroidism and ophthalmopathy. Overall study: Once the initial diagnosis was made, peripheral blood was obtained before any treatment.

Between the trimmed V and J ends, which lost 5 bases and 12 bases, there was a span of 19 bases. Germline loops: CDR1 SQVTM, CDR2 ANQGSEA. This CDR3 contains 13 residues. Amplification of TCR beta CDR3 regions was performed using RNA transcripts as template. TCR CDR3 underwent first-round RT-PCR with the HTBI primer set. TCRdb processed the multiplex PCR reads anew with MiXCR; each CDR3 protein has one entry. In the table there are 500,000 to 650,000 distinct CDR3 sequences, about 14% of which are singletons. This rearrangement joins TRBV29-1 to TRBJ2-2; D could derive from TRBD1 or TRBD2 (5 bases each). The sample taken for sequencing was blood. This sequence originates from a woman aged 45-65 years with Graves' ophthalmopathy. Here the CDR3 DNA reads TGCAGCGTTACCGGGGCCGGGAACGTAAAGCTGTTTTTT. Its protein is CSVTGAGNVKLFF.